This TCR beta chain was documented in a study of metastatic and nonmetastatic thyroid tumors. Through MiXCR, TCRdb re-clonotyped the PCR reads. The table includes 7,500 to 9,500 clones, about 23% detected once. This clone appeared a few times. V gave up 5 bases and J gave up 2 bases, with 9 bases separating them. The CDR3 length is 13 residues. Germline V lookup: CDR1 MNHNS, CDR2 SASEGT. All patients were treatment-naive before thyroid surgery. The sample was tumor tissue. The receptor was isolated from a female donor with papillary thyroid cancer or a benign thyroid nodule (not recorded which). Some clones in this sample may be carry-over from other donors' samples. This rearrangement joins TRBV6-1 to TRBJ1-2; weak D call: TRBD1 (6 bases). CDR3 region: CASSRTENYGYTF. In nucleotides, the CDR3 is TGTGCCAGCAGTCGGACAGAGAACTATGGCTACACCTTC.